This T cell receptor (beta chain) was sequenced in a study of blood T cells in healthy people across ages. Study results and limitations: Age advanced and TCR beta diversity per million T cells fell, roughly linearly.

V gave up 5 bases and J gave up 4 bases; unmatched junction bases: 6. CDR1 is SGHVS and CDR2 is FQNEAQ in the germline V gene. This CDR3 spans 15 amino acids. On this clonotype: The antigen is undetermined.

Using a J-beta primer mix together with a sample-barcoded 5' primer, a second PCR was run for roughly 7 to 12 cycles. One entry per CDR3 protein results from TCRdb running MiXCR on the 5' RACE reads. The sample contains around 520,000 distinct CDR3 sequences, around a quarter of which appear only once. This same sample was also taken into another study, of T cells of mothers and their children.

This sequence was found in a boy younger than 10 in good health. V usage is TRBV7-8 and J usage is TRBJ2-1, with TRBD1 matching over 9 bases. The sequenced material came from blood. The CDR3 bases are TGTGCCAGCAGCCCAAACAGGGGGCATTACAATGAGCAGTTCTTC. Translation gives CASSPNRGHYNEQFF.